The 23 T cell receptor beta chains listed next were all sequenced from one sample in a study of Graves' ophthalmopathy and Graves' hyperthyroidism (dated by TCRdb to about 2018). This sample was sequenced with an Illumina HiSeq 2000. TCR beta CDR3 regions were amplified from RNA transcripts for repertoire sequencing. The first round was an RT-PCR using HTBI primers with the Qiagen OneStep RT-PCR kit, and this first round was followed by a second-round multiplex PCR, then size selection and purification. TCRdb applied fastp at Q25 and MiXCR to the public reads, then kept only in-frame beta chains. Each CDR3 protein appears once, grouped with its most common genes and DNA. The sample yields around 520,000 distinct CDR3 sequences; less than 40% were counted once. Less than 4.5% of the sample is in the top ten clones. Sequencing input: peripheral blood or thyroid tissue (not recorded which). The receptor source for this set is an adult man with Graves' hyperthyroidism.

The genes are TRBV20-1 and TRBJ2-3; 11 bases are a match to TRBD2. The CDR3 spans 14 residues. The V segment lost 5 bases and the J segment 0 bases; nucleotides outside the gene matches: 1. Looked up from germline, CDR1 is DFQATT and CDR2 is SNEGSKA (reference sequence). CDR3 sequence reads: CSARTSGSTDTQYF. The CDR3 coding sequence is TGCAGTGCTCGGACTAGCGGGAGCACAGATACGCAGTATTTT.

In its sample, this clonotype was seen many times. The chain recombines TRBV7-3 with TRBJ2-3; 7 bases map to TRBD1. This CDR3 is built from 16 residues. Looked up from germline, CDR1 is SGHTA and CDR2 is FQGTGA. The V gene end was trimmed by 2 bases and the J gene end by 0 bases; junction bases not matched to a gene: 5. The CDR3 DNA sequence: TGTGCCAGCAGCTTAGGGGACAGCCGTAGCACAGATACGCAGTATTTT. This codes for CASSLGDSRSTDTQYF.

The gene calls are TRBV24-1 and TRBJ2-5, with 10 bases identical to TRBD1. The CDR3 has 17 residues. Germline lookup yields CDR1 KGHDR and CDR2 SFDVKD. Losses at the gene ends were 2 bases for V and 4 bases for J; bases not matched to a gene: 9. CDR3 residues: CATSDSPDRGSGETQYF. CDR3 coding DNA: TGTGCCACCAGTGATTCGCCGGACAGGGGGAGTGGAGAGACCCAGTACTTC.

This clonotype was detected ten times or more. The chain links TRBV6-5 to TRBJ1-5; 7 bases are shared with TRBD1. There are 14 residues in the CDR3. Germline CDR1 reads MNHEY; CDR2 reads SVGAGI. Germline trimming cut 4 bases from V and 7 bases from J; bases unmatched to any gene: 7. The CDR3 here is CASSWGQSEQPQHF. The CDR3 DNA is TGTGCCAGCAGTTGGGGACAGTCTGAGCAGCCCCAGCATTTT.

This chain connects TRBV7-6 to TRBJ1-1, with D unresolved. CDR3 length: 14 residues. Trimming stripped 0 bases from V and 6 bases from J, with 11 bases between. The V gene's germline CDR1 is SGHVS and CDR2 FNYEAQ. DNA of the CDR3: TGTGCCAGCAGCTTAGCGATCGGGAGACCTGAAGCTTTCTTT. Translation: CASSLAIGRPEAFF.

The rearrangement uses TRBV7-6 and TRBJ2-3; 10 positions match TRBD2. From germline, CDR1 is SGHVS and CDR2 FNYEAQ. The CDR3 spans 17 residues. The junction had 12 bases not matched to a gene; V was cut back by 6 bases and J by 3 bases. The CDR3 region has the DNA TGTGCCAGCAGAGCTGATAGAGCGGGAGGGCCGACAGATACGCAGTATTTT. Translated: CASRADRAGGPTDTQYF.

This clonotype has a handful of counts. The chain couples TRBV7-2 to TRBJ2-5, with 10 bases identical to TRBD1. This CDR3 spans 14 amino acids. V was pared by 5 bases and J by 5 bases, with 5 bases of the junction left unmatched. CDR1 and CDR2 from the germline V gene are SGHTA and FQGNSA. The CDR3 spells CASSRDRGMETQYF. CDR3 nucleotides: TGTGCCAGCAGCCGGGACAGGGGAATGGAGACCCAGTACTTC.

This clonotype has a count of ten or more. This sequence joins TRBV6-5 and TRBJ1-5; D is possibly TRBD1 (5 bases). V was shortened by 0 bases and J by 3 bases, with 12 bases between the two germline ends. Germline assignment: CDR1 MNHEY and CDR2 SVGAGI. CDR3 length equals 16 residues. The CDR3 DNA is TGTGCCAGCAGTTACTCCCGGGGGGACGCCAATCAGCCCCAGCATTTT. Its translation: CASSYSRGDANQPQHF.

About this clonotype itself: A much larger clone is a single base away; this may be a read error. The V and J genes are TRBV24-1 and TRBJ2-2; TRBD2 agrees at 11 bases. The length of the CDR3 is 17 residues. Germline V gives CDR1 KGHDR, CDR2 SFDVKD. CDR3 sequence reads: CAASAGGLAENTGELFF. CDR3 bases: TGTGCCGCCAGTGCTGGGGGACTAGCGGAGAACACCGGGGAGCTGTTTTTT.

This clonotype was seen ten or more times. This sequence joins TRBV10-3 and TRBJ1-2; D unresolved. V was cut by 0 bases and J by 4 bases, with 9 bases left in between. CDR1 is ENHRY and CDR2 is SYGVKD in the germline V gene. The CDR3 loop spans 14 amino acids. The DNA for the CDR3 is TGTGCCATCAGTGAGTCGAGGGAGCGCTATGGCTACACCTTC. It codes for CAISESRERYGYTF.

The chain links TRBV10-3 to TRBJ2-7; 12 positions agree with TRBD2. The V gene's germline CDR1 is ENHRY and CDR2 SYGVKD. This CDR3 is built from 14 residues. Losses at the gene ends were 10 bases for V and 4 bases for J; bases not matched to a gene: 8. CDR3 protein: CATTSGGTTYEQYF. The CDR3 DNA sequence: TGTGCCACCACTAGCGGGGGGACTACGTACGAGCAGTACTTC.

Many counts were recorded for this clonotype. The chain uses TRBV25-1 and TRBJ1-1; D is unclear. Germline CDR1 and CDR2: MGHDK and SYGVNS. The V gene lost 3 bases and the J gene lost 0 bases, with 8 bases spanning the gap. This CDR3 is built from 14 residues. CDR3 loop: CASSDYKMNTEAFF. CDR3 coding DNA: TGTGCCAGCAGTGATTACAAGATGAACACTGAAGCTTTCTTT.

This clonotype was seen more than once but under ten times. The V and J genes are TRBV6-6 and TRBJ1-4; D is perhaps TRBD1 (5 bases). Between the trimmed V and J ends, which lost 6 bases and 8 bases, there was a span of 22 bases. Germline V gives CDR1 MNHNY, CDR2 SVGAGI (reference sequence). The CDR3 covers 16 residues. The CDR3 region has the DNA TGTGCCAGCAGCCAAGGGTCATTCCGGGGCAGGGAAAAACTGTTTTTT. It is translated as CASSQGSFRGREKLFF.

There are a few counts of this clonotype. V is TRBV29-1 and J is TRBJ1-2; maybe TRBD1 (5 bases). Trimming took 8 bases from V and 5 from J, leaving 12 bases between them. The CDR3 is 11 amino acids. In germline, CDR1 is SQVTM, CDR2 ANQGSEA. CDR3 nucleotides: TGCAGCTTGCAGGGCGAGTATGGCTACACCTTC. Translation: CSLQGEYGYTF.

This clonotype was counted a single time. The CDR3 DNA reads TGCGCCAGCAGTAGGGACGACACAGATACGCAGTATTTT. It translates to CASSRDDTDTQYF. The chain joins TRBV10-1 to TRBJ2-3, with D perhaps assigned TRBD1 or TRBD2 (5 bases each). The CDR3 is 13 amino acids. The V end lost 5 bases, the J end lost 2 bases, and 8 bases lay between the germline ends. Looked up from germline, CDR1 is WNHNN and CDR2 is SYGVQD (reference sequence).

Many counts were recorded for this clonotype. The chain joins TRBV20-1 to TRBJ1-4; no firm D call. V was trimmed by 0 bases and J by 8 bases, leaving 4 bases between them. There are 11 residues in the CDR3. Per the germline V gene, CDR1 is DFQATT and CDR2 is SNEGSKA (reference sequence). CDR3 bases: TGCAGTGCTAGAGATATGGAAAAACTGTTTTTT. Translation gives CSARDMEKLFF.

This chain joins TRBV10-3 and TRBJ2-1, with D perhaps TRBD1 or TRBD2 (5 bases each). Germline values: CDR1 ENHRY, CDR2 SYGVKD. This CDR3 has 13 amino acids. Trimming pared 3 bases from V and 9 bases from J, leaving 12 bases between. CDR3 amino acids: CAISDPGTPEQFF. CDR3 sequence (DNA): TGTGCCATCAGTGACCCCGGGACGCCTGAGCAGTTCTTC.

This chain links TRBV9 with TRBJ2-3, with TRBD1 matching 8 bases. This CDR3 has 15 residues. The germline V gene has CDR1 SGDLS and CDR2 YYNGEE. V dropped 4 bases and J dropped 4; count of bases not matched to a gene: 8. The CDR3 reads CASSSTGGIADTQYF. The CDR3 DNA follows: TGTGCCAGCAGCTCAACAGGGGGGATAGCAGATACGCAGTATTTT.

This chain joins TRBV7-2 and TRBJ1-1; D gene uncertain. Trimming took off 6 bases at V and 1 base at J, with 9 bases between the two ends. CDR3 length equals 13 residues. The germline gives CDR1 SGHTA, CDR2 FQGNSA. The CDR3 nucleotides are TGTGCCAGCAGGCGGATAGAGAACACTGAAGCTTTCTTT. Translation: CASRRIENTEAFF.

This clonotype was found many times. The chain recombines TRBV7-9 with TRBJ1-2; TRBD1 matches 9 bases. Unmatched junction bases numbered 6, after V lost 6 bases and J lost 4 bases. The germline V gene has CDR1 SEHNR and CDR2 FQNEAQ (reference sequence). The CDR3 loop spans 14 amino acids. CDR3 sequence reads: CASRPTGGPYGYTF. The CDR3 DNA reads as TGTGCCAGCAGACCGACAGGGGGACCCTATGGCTACACCTTC.

On this clonotype itself: This may be a read error: a much more frequent sequence differs by one nucleotide. The CDR3 DNA follows: TGCAGTACTAGAGATAGGGCGAGGGAGCAGTACTTC. It yields the protein CSTRDRAREQYF. V gene TRBV20-1 combines with J gene TRBJ2-7; D is perhaps TRBD2 (5 bases). The germline V gene has CDR1 DFQATT and CDR2 SNEGSKA (reference sequence). CDR3 length: 12 residues.

This clonotype was seen repeatedly, ten times or more. This chain links TRBV7-6 with TRBJ1-1; 7 bases fit TRBD1. Germline V lookup: CDR1 SGHVS, CDR2 FNYEAQ. The trim removed 1 base at V and 3 bases at J, leaving 5 bases unmatched. The CDR3 totals 15 residues. CDR3 residues: CASSLGGQGDTEAFF. DNA for the CDR3: TGTGCCAGCAGCTTAGGGGGGCAGGGGGACACTGAAGCTTTCTTT.

This clonotype has a count of ten or more. The chain recombines TRBV20-1 with TRBJ1-1; D gene ambiguous. This CDR3 is 13 amino acids long. Trimming took 7 bases from V and 0 from J, leaving 12 bases between them. Germline CDR1 reads DFQATT; CDR2 reads SNEGSKA (reference sequence). CDR3 loop: CSVQGRMNTEAFF. The CDR3 DNA follows: TGCAGTGTTCAAGGACGGATGAACACTGAAGCTTTCTTT.